These 17 T cell receptor beta chains were all obtained from the same sample, sequenced in a study of blood T cell repertoires in COVID-19 (dated by TCRdb to between 2020 and 2021). Library preparation employed the immunoSEQ multiplex PCR assay. TCRdb provides this immuneACCESS table in a form limited to in-frame rearrangements. Some clones are lacking; in checked studies, under half of them reflect an unresolved V gene, and why the rest are absent is not known. For this sample there are around 140,000 clones; about three quarters appear just once. Roughly 15% of the sample comes from the top ten. The material sequenced was peripheral blood. All receptors derive from a man aged 50 to 59 with acute or convalescent COVID-19.

This chain connects TRBV6-5 to TRBJ1-1, with 7 positions matching TRBD1. There are 14 residues in the CDR3. V gave up 6 bases and J gave up 1 base; unmatched junction bases: 5. Germline lookup yields CDR1 MNHEY and CDR2 SVGAGI. CDR3 bases: TGTGCCAGCAGCCGGGGACAGCAGAACACTGAAGCTTTCTTT. Translation: CASSRGQQNTEAFF.

The chain is built from TRBV27 and TRBJ2-3, with D tentatively TRBD2 (5 bases). V was pared by 7 bases and J by 3 bases, with 14 bases between. CDR1 and CDR2 from the germline V gene are MNHEY and SMNVEV (reference sequence). The CDR3 spans 14 residues. This CDR3 is CASTYRGKTDTQYF. In DNA, the CDR3 is TGTGCCAGCACTTACAGAGGGAAGACAGATACGCAGTATTTT.

V gene TRBV6-5 combines with J gene TRBJ1-4; 10 positions agree with TRBD1. The germline V gene encodes CDR1 MNHEY and CDR2 SVGAGI. The CDR3 is 13 amino acids. Trimming removed 5 bases from V and 7 bases from J; junction bases left unmatched: 1. The CDR3 loop reads CASSRDRGEKLFF. DNA of the CDR3: TGTGCCAGCAGTCGGGACAGGGGTGAAAAACTGTTTTTT.

The chain employs TRBV10-2 and TRBJ1-1; D is unclear. CDR3 length: 15 residues. Trimming took off 3 bases at V and 1 base at J, with 12 bases between the two ends. Per germline, CDR1 WSHSY and CDR2 SAAADI. The CDR3 region has the DNA TGCGCCAGCAGTGACCTTGGTTCAGGGAACACTGAAGCTTTCTTT. It encodes CASSDLGSGNTEAFF.

This clone was counted a single time. This rearrangement joins TRBV6-5 to TRBJ2-5; 8 bases line up with TRBD1. The length of the CDR3 is 13 residues. V gave up 6 bases and J gave up 3 bases; unmatched junction bases: 3. Germline-derived CDR1 and CDR2 are MNHEY and SVGAGI. The CDR3 nucleotides read TGTGCCAGCAGGTGGGGACAGGAAGAGACCCAGTACTTC. Translating gives CASRWGQEETQYF.

The sample holds a few counts of this clone. This chain uses TRBV3-1 (or the pseudogene TRBV3-2) with TRBJ1-4; 9 nucleotides line up with TRBD1. The CDR3 has 16 residues. Germline V gene data show CDR1 as LGHDT and CDR2 as YNNKEL (reference sequence). J was trimmed by 7 bases and V by 0 bases; bases with no gene match: 6. The CDR3 region is CASSQDWGQGGEKLFF. The CDR3 DNA follows: TGTGCCAGCAGCCAAGATTGGGGACAGGGCGGTGAAAAACTGTTTTTT.

The chain links TRBV5-1 to TRBJ2-1, with 9 bases matching TRBD1. V lost 3 bases, J lost 5 bases, and 9 bases stayed unmatched. The CDR3 has 16 residues. Germline V gives CDR1 SGHRS, CDR2 YFSETQ. The CDR3 region has the DNA TGCGCCAGCAGCTCGATTTCCGGGACAGGGAACAATGAGCAGTTCTTC. Translating it yields CASSSISGTGNNEQFF.

This clone was recorded at least ten times. The chain recombines TRBV5-1 with TRBJ2-7, with D maybe TRBD2 (5 bases). The CDR3 totals 15 residues. Germline V gene sequence: CDR1 SGHRS, CDR2 YFSETQ. V gave up 0 bases and J gave up 3 bases, with 13 bases separating them. CDR3: CASSLDATGFYEQYF. The CDR3, as DNA: TGCGCCAGCAGCTTGGATGCAACGGGATTCTACGAGCAGTACTTC.

This chain connects TRBV27 to TRBJ1-3; tentatively, D is TRBD1 (5 bases). The germline V gene has CDR1 MNHEY and CDR2 SMNVEV (reference sequence). V lost 0 bases and J 2 bases, leaving 8 bases between the germline ends. This CDR3 has 15 amino acids. CDR3 in amino acids: CASSLSGLAGNTIYF. CDR3 in DNA: TGTGCCAGCAGTTTATCGGGACTTGCTGGAAACACCATATATTTT.

The chain combines TRBV19 with TRBJ2-3; TRBD1 matches 7 bases. The germline gives CDR1 LNHDA, CDR2 SQIVND (reference sequence). V was clipped by 9 bases and J by 3 bases; unmatched bases: 6. This CDR3 comprises 13 residues. In DNA, the CDR3 is TGTGCCAGCCTGCCAGGGGGTACAGATACGCAGTATTTT. It translates to CASLPGGTDTQYF.

The chain carries TRBV9 and TRBJ1-1; TRBD1 agrees at 10 bases. CDR1 is SGDLS, CDR2 YYNGEE, per germline. This CDR3 contains 16 residues. Germline trimming cut 3 bases from V and 5 bases from J; bases unmatched to any gene: 10. This CDR3 reads CASSAVQGQGRTEAFF. The CDR3 region has the DNA TGTGCCAGCAGCGCAGTCCAGGGACAGGGGAGGACTGAAGCTTTCTTT.

The CDR3 nucleotides are TGTGCCAGCAGGACCCAAACACTAGCGGGGGGAGCGGATACGCAGTATTTT. Residues: CASRTQTLAGGADTQYF. The chain carries TRBV27 and TRBJ2-3; TRBD2 matches 12 bases. Looked up from germline, CDR1 is MNHEY and CDR2 is SMNVEV (reference sequence). V shed 6 bases, J shed 6 bases, and the junction held 13 bases outside the gene matches. The CDR3 sequence is 17 residues long.

The genes are TRBV10-2 and TRBJ1-5; TRBD1 matches at 9 bases. The J segment lost 5 bases and the V segment lost 6 bases, leaving 5 bases of the junction unmatched. Germline V gives CDR1 WSHSY, CDR2 SAAADI. The CDR3 runs to 14 residues. The DNA for the CDR3 is TGCGCCAGCAGCGGTACAGGGGGCTATCAGCCCCAGCATTTT. Amino acids: CASSGTGGYQPQHF.

The V gene is TRBV5-5, the J gene TRBJ1-6; D not resolved. CDR1 and CDR2 from the germline V gene are SGHKS and YYEKEE (reference sequence). The CDR3 consists of 17 residues. The V gene lost 4 bases and the J gene lost 0 bases, with 14 bases spanning the gap. The CDR3 DNA is TGTGCCAGCAGCCCCGTTTCGCTGAGCTCCTATAATTCACCCCTCCACTTT. This translates into CASSPVSLSSYNSPLHF.

The CDR3 coding sequence is TGTGCCAGCAGTTACGCAGCCTACAATGAGCAGTTCTTC. It encodes CASSYAAYNEQFF. The chain couples TRBV12-3 or TRBV12-4 to TRBJ2-1; D is unresolved. The CDR3 is 13 residues long. Between the trimmed V and J ends, which lost 4 bases and 2 bases, there was a span of 6 bases.

J is TRBJ2-5 and V is TRBV11-2, with D maybe TRBD1 (6 bases). Germline lookup yields CDR1 SGHAT and CDR2 FQNNGV. This CDR3 has 15 amino acids. The germline V and J ends were trimmed by 4 bases and 1 base, with 13 bases remaining between them. In DNA form, the CDR3 reads TGTGCCAGCAGCTCAGGGGAACGGCTCCAAGAGACCCAGTACTTC. Amino acid sequence: CASSSGERLQETQYF.

The chain links TRBV6-1 to TRBJ2-7; TRBD1 aligns across 10 bases. With V trimmed by 0 bases and J by 5 bases, 4 bases remained unmatched. The CDR3 is made up of 15 amino acids. From germline, CDR1 is MNHNS and CDR2 SASEGT. The CDR3 DNA is TGTGCCAGCAGTGAAGCGCGGGACAGGGGCGACGAGCAGTACGTC. This sequence encodes CASSEARDRGDEQYV.